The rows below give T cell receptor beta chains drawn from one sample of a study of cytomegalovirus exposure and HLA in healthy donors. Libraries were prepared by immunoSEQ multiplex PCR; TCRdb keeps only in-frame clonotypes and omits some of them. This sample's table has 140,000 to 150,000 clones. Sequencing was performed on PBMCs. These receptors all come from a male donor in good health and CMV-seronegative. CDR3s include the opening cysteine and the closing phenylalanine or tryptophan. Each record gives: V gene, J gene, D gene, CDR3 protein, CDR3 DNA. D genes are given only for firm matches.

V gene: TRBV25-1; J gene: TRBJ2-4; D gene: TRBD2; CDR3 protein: CASSPWEGYIQYF; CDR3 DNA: TGTGCCAGCAGTCCATGGGAGGGTTACATTCAGTACTTC
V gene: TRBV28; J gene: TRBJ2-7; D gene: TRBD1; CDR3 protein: CASSFVGTGENSYEQYF; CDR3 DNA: TGTGCCAGCAGTTTTGTGGGGACAGGGGAAAACTCCTACGAGCAGTACTTC
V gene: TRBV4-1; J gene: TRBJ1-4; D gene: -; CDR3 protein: CASSQGLLTNEKLFF; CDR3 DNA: TGCGCCAGCAGCCAAGGACTGTTAACTAATGAAAAACTGTTTTTT
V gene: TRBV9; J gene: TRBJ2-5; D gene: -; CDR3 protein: CASSVGGGSAETQYF; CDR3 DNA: TGTGCCAGCAGCGTAGGTGGAGGGAGCGCAGAGACCCAGTACTTC
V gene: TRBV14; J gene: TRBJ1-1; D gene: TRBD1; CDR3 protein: CASSFAGGQGTEAFF; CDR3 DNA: TGTGCCAGCAGCTTCGCCGGGGGACAGGGGACTGAAGCTTTCTTT
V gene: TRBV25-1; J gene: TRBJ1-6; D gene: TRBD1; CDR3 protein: CASSGDRVSPLHF; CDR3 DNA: TGTGCCAGCTCCGGGGACAGGGTTTCACCCCTCCACTTT
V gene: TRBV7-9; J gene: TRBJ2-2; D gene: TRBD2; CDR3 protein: CASNSGTGELFF; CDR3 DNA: TGTGCCAGCAATAGCGGGACCGGGGAGCTGTTTTTT
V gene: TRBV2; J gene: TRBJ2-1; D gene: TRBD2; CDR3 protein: CASRGLGPWLPFF; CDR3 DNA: TGTGCCAGCAGGGGACTAGGGCCGTGGTTGCCGTTCTTC
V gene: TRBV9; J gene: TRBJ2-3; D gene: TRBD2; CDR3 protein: CASSVAGGGRAFTDTQYF; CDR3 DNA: TGTGCCAGCAGCGTAGCAGGTGGCGGGAGGGCCTTTACAGATACGCAGTATTTT
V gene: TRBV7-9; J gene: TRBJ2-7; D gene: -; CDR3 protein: CASSLEATGNPTYEQYF; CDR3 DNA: TGTGCCAGCAGCTTAGAAGCGACGGGAAACCCTACCTACGAGCAGTACTTC
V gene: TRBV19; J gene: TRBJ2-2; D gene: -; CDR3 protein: CASSWGDGELFF; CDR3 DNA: TGTGCCAGTAGTTGGGGGGACGGGGAGCTGTTTTTT
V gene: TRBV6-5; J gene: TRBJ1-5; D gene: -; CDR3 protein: CASSYEPPQFGQPQHF; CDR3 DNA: TGTGCCAGCAGTTACGAGCCACCCCAGTTCGGGCAGCCCCAGCATTTT
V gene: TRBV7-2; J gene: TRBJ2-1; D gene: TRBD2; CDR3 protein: CASSLTAGAAYNEQFF; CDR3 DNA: TGTGCCAGCAGCTTAACGGCGGGAGCCGCCTACAATGAGCAGTTCTTC
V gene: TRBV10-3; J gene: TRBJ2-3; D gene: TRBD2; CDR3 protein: CAISGLDTDTQYF; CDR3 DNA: TGTGCCATCTCGGGACTAGACACAGATACGCAGTATTTT
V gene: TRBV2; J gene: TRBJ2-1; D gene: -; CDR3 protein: CASSEERDNEQFF; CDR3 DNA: TGTGCCAGCAGTGAGGAGCGGGACAATGAGCAGTTCTTC
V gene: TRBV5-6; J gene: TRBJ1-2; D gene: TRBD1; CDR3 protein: CASSRMTGGAYGYTF; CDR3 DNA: TGTGCCAGCAGCCGGATGACAGGGGGTGCCTATGGCTACACCTTC
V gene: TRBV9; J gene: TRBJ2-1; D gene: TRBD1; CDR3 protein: CASSVVSGTGAVNEQFF; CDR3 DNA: TGTGCCAGCAGCGTAGTATCGGGGACAGGGGCCGTCAATGAGCAGTTCTTC
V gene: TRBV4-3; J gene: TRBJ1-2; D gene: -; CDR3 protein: CASSQGGGGIAGYTF; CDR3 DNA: TGCGCCAGCAGCCAAGGAGGGGGGGGAATTGCCGGCTACACCTTC
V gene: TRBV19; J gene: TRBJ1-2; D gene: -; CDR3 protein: CASSIDGTTARNYGYTF; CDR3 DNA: TGTGCCAGTAGTATTGATGGGACAACCGCAAGGAACTATGGCTACACCTTC
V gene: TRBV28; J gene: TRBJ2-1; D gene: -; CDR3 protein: CASSRSYQFF; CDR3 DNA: TGTGCCAGCAGTAGATCCTACCAGTTCTTC
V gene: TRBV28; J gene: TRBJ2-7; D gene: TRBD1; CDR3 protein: CASIKGAREQYF; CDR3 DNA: TGTGCCAGCATTAAGGGGGCGCGGGAGCAGTACTTC
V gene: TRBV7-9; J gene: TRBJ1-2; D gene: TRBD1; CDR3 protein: CASSTIQGPNSNYGYTF; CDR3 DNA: TGTGCCAGCAGCACCATACAGGGGCCCAATTCTAACTATGGCTACACCTTC
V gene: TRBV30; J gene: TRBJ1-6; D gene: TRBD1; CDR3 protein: CAWSGRDRGHSPLHF; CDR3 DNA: TGTGCCTGGAGTGGTAGGGACAGGGGACATTCACCCCTCCACTTT
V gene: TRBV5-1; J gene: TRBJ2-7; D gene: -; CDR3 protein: CASSFDGDEQYF; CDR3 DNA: TGCGCCAGCAGCTTTGACGGGGACGAGCAGTACTTC
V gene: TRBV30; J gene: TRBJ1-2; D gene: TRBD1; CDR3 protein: CAWGGEQGAGYGYTF; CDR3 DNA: TGTGCCTGGGGAGGGGAACAGGGGGCGGGCTATGGCTACACCTTC
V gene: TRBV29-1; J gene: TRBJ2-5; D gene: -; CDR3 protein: CSVETPGPVGETQYF; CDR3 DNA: TGCAGCGTTGAAACCCCAGGTCCCGTTGGGGAGACCCAGTACTTC
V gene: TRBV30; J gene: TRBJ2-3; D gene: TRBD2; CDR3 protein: CAWRGLAGGLGTDTQYF; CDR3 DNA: TGTGCCTGGAGAGGACTAGCGGGAGGCCTTGGCACAGATACGCAGTATTTT
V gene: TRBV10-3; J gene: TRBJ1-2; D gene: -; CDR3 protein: CAISEGQFYGYTF; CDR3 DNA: TGTGCCATCAGTGAGGGACAGTTCTATGGCTACACCTTC
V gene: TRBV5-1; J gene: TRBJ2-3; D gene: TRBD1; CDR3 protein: CASSSRTGTSTDTQYF; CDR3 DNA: TGCGCCAGCAGCTCTCGGACAGGGACTAGCACAGATACGCAGTATTTT
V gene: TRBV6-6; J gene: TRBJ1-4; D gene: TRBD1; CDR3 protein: CASRTGTGIGKLFF; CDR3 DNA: TGTGCCAGCAGGACCGGGACAGGGATCGGAAAACTGTTTTTT
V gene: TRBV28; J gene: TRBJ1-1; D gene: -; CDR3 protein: CASSPTRGTEAFF; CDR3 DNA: TGTGCCAGCAGTCCGACTAGGGGCACTGAAGCTTTCTTT
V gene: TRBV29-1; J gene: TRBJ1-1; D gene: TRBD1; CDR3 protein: CSGNSKTGGTSTEAFF; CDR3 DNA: TGCAGCGGCAATTCCAAAACAGGGGGCACCTCGACTGAAGCTTTCTTT
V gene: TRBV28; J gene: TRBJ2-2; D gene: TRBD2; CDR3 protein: CASSRLAGGITGELFF; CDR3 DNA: TGTGCCAGCAGTAGACTAGCGGGGGGGATCACCGGGGAGCTGTTTTTT
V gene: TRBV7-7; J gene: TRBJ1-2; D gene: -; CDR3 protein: CASSLLDFYGYTF; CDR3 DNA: TGTGCTAGCAGCTTACTGGACTTCTATGGCTACACCTTC
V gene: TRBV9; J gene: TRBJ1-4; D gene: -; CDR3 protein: CASSVGGGAGEKLFF; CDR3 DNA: TGTGCCAGCAGCGTAGGAGGGGGGGCCGGGGAAAAACTGTTTTTT
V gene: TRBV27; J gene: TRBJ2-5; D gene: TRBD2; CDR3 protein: CASSLGLAGGQETQYF; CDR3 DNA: TGTGCCAGCAGTTTGGGGCTAGCGGGGGGGCAGGAGACCCAGTACTTC
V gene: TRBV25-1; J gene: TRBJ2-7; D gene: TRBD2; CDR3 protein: CASSSPGGLQVNEQYF; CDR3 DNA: TGTGCCAGCAGTAGTCCGGGGGGGCTACAGGTGAACGAGCAGTACTTC
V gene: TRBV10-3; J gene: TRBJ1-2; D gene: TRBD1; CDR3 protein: CAISEDRVGVGYTF; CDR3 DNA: TGTGCCATCAGTGAGGACAGGGTAGGCGTTGGCTACACCTTC
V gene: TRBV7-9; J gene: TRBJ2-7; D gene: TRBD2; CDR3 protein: CASSGGWGLAGGPYEQYF; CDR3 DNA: TGTGCCAGCAGCGGGGGGTGGGGACTAGCGGGAGGCCCCTACGAGCAGTACTTC
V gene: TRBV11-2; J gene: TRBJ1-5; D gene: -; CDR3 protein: CASSYSNGGTQHF; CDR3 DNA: TGTGCCAGCAGCTACAGTAATGGGGGGACCCAGCATTTT
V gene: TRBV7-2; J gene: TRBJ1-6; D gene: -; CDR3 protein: CASSLDLVSSYNSPLHF; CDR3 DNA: TGTGCCAGCAGCTTAGATCTAGTAAGCTCCTATAATTCACCCCTCCACTTT
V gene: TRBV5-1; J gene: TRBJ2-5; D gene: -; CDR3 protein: CASSFKETQYF; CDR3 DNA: TGCGCCAGCAGCTTTAAAGAGACCCAGTACTTC
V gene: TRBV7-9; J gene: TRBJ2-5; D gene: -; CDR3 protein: CASTQGLGVSETQYF; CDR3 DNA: TGTGCCAGCACCCAGGGATTGGGCGTATCAGAGACCCAGTACTTC
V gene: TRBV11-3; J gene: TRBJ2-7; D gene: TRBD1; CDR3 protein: CASSVGTGVYEQYF; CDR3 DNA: TGTGCCAGCAGCGTCGGGACAGGGGTGTACGAGCAGTACTTC
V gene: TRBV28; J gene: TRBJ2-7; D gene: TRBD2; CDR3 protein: CASRPMGGNEQYF; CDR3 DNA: TGTGCCAGCAGACCCATGGGAGGGAACGAGCAGTACTTC
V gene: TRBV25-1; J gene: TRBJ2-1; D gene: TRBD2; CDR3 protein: CASSWGGTHNEQFF; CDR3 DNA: TGTGCCAGCAGTTGGGGAGGGACTCACAATGAGCAGTTCTTC
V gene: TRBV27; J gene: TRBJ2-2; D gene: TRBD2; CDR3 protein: CASSFLTSDPNTGELFF; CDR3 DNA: TGTGCCAGCAGTTTCCTTACTAGCGACCCGAACACCGGGGAGCTGTTTTTT
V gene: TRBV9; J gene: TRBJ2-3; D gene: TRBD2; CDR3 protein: CASSGTSGSPDTQYF; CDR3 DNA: TGTGCCAGCAGCGGGACTAGCGGGAGCCCAGATACGCAGTATTTT
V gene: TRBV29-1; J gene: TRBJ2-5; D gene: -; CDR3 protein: CSVGQNQETQYF; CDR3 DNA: TGCAGCGTTGGACAAAACCAAGAGACCCAGTACTTC
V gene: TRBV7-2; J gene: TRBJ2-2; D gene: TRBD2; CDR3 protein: CASSRPSGTGTGELFF; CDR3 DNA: TGTGCCAGCAGCCGACCGAGCGGGACCGGCACCGGGGAGCTGTTTTTT
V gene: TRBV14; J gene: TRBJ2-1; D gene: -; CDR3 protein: CASSQRLVSYNEQFF; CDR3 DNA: TGTGCCAGCAGCCAAAGACTAGTTTCCTACAATGAGCAGTTCTTC
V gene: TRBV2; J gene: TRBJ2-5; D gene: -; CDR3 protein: CASSTVQETQYF; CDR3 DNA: TGTGCCAGCAGTACAGTACAAGAGACCCAGTACTTC
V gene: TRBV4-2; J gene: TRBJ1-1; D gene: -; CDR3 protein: CASSQDAGGQSEAFF; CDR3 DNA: TGTGCCAGCAGCCAAGATGCGGGGGGCCAGAGTGAAGCTTTCTTT
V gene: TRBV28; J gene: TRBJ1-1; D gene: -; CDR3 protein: CASSQMAGRTEAFF; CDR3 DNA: TGTGCCAGCAGCCAGATGGCAGGGAGGACTGAAGCTTTCTTT
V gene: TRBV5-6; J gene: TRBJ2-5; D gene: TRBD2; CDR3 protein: CASSRLRLAGVVGWETQYF; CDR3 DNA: TGTGCCAGCAGCCGCCTGCGACTAGCGGGAGTGGTAGGGTGGGAGACCCAGTACTTC